Presented here are 28 T cell receptor beta chains from one specimen sequenced in a study of cytomegalovirus exposure and HLA in healthy donors. Primers: 60 Vbeta forward and 13 Jbeta reverse. TCRdb's table, derived via immunoSEQ multiplex PCR, lists solely in-frame clones and lacks some. This table has roughly 180,000 clones, 65% to 85% appearing once. Sequencing input: PBMCs. These receptors originate from a girl between 5 and 17 years old in good health and CMV-seropositive.

This chain joins TRBV27 and TRBJ2-3; 9 bases agree with TRBD2. Germline V lookup: CDR1 MNHEY, CDR2 SMNVEV (reference sequence). This CDR3 is 18 amino acids long. The V gene end was trimmed by 3 bases and the J gene end by 4 bases; junction bases not matched to a gene: 14. The CDR3 bases are TGTGCCAGCAGTTTGCCACGCGGGGTAGCGGGGGTACCAGATACGCAGTATTTT. Residues: CASSLPRGVAGVPDTQYF.

This clone was found a few times. The chain joins TRBV5-1 to TRBJ1-4; 11 bases match TRBD1. This CDR3 contains 15 residues. Trimming took 5 bases from V and 6 from J; bases not matched to a gene: 6. Germline CDR1 reads SGHRS; CDR2 reads YFSETQ. The DNA for the CDR3 is TGCGCCAGCAGTCTACCGGGACAGGGGGATGAAAAACTGTTTTTT. This encodes CASSLPGQGDEKLFF. The full variable domain, completed using reference TRBV5-1 and TRBJ1-4, is KAGVTQTPRYLIKTRGQQVTLSCSPISGHRSVSWYQQTPGQGLQFLFEYFSETQRNKGNFPGRFSGRQFSNSRSEMNVSTLELGDSALYLCASSLPGQGDEKLFFGSGTQLSVL.

The chain links TRBV7-2 to TRBJ2-7, with 11 nucleotides matching TRBD2. The V and J ends lost 3 bases and 0 bases, in that order; junction bases with no gene match: 1. In germline, CDR1 is SGHTA, CDR2 FQGNSA. The CDR3 consists of 15 residues. CDR3 bases: TGTGCCAGCAGCTTCGGACTAGCGGGCTCCTACGAGCAGTACTTC. As protein: CASSFGLAGSYEQYF.

About this clone itself: Distinct nucleotide sequences in the sample also encode this CDR3. V is TRBV5-1 and J is TRBJ2-1, with D maybe TRBD2 (6 bases). Trimming removed 2 bases from V and 0 bases from J, with 9 bases in between. The CDR3 runs 15 residues. Germline V gene lookup returns CDR1 SGHRS and CDR2 YFSETQ. CDR3 protein: CASSFSGSSYNEQFF. CDR3 sequence (DNA): TGCGCCAGCAGCTTTAGCGGTAGCTCCTACAATGAGCAGTTCTTC.

The V call is TRBV29-1, the J call TRBJ2-7; a possible D gene is TRBD2 (6 bases). Germline V gene lookup returns CDR1 SQVTM and CDR2 ANQGSEA. The CDR3 runs to 18 residues. V was cut by 0 bases and J by 2 bases, with 23 bases left in between. CDR3 nucleotides: TGCAGCGTTGAAGATAGGATTTCTAGCGATTGGGAGGCCTACGAGCAGTACTTC. Residues: CSVEDRISSDWEAYEQYF.

V usage is TRBV6-1 and J usage is TRBJ1-5; D uncertain. There are 13 residues in the CDR3. Germline loops: CDR1 MNHNS, CDR2 SASEGT. V lost 3 bases, J lost 5 bases, and 8 bases lay in between. The CDR3 region is CASSDRGHQPQHF. The CDR3 DNA is TGTGCCAGCAGTGACCGAGGGCATCAGCCCCAGCATTTT.

The chain is built from TRBV27 and TRBJ2-5; D unclear. CDR1 is MNHEY, CDR2 SMNVEV, per germline (reference sequence). The V end was cut by 5 bases, the J end by 9 bases, with 13 bases between. The CDR3 covers 12 residues. The CDR3 spells CASSPDLSAQYF. CDR3 nucleotides: TGTGCCAGCAGTCCCGATCTTTCGGCCCAGTACTTC.

This clone was detected a few times. The chain joins TRBV7-8 to TRBJ1-1, with 7 bases aligning to TRBD1. Trimming removed 0 bases from V and 7 bases from J; junction bases left unmatched: 11. Germline CDR1 is SGHVS and CDR2 is FQNEAQ. The CDR3 runs to 16 residues. The CDR3 spells CASSLASRTGLLEAFF. CDR3 DNA sequence: TGTGCCAGCAGCTTAGCATCAAGGACAGGATTGCTTGAAGCTTTCTTT.

V and J are TRBV2 and TRBJ2-2; tentatively, D is TRBD2 (5 bases). The length of the CDR3 is 16 residues. Germline lookup yields CDR1 SNHLY and CDR2 FYNNEI. The germline V and J ends were trimmed by 3 bases and 2 bases, with 13 bases remaining between them. CDR3 loop: CASSEERLPNTGELFF. CDR3 sequence (DNA): TGTGCCAGCAGTGAGGAACGACTACCCAACACCGGGGAGCTGTTTTTT.

The rearrangement joins TRBV12-5 to TRBJ2-7; tentatively, D is TRBD2 (6 bases). Germline CDR1 is LGHNT and CDR2 is FRNRAP. Trimming stripped 3 bases from V and 4 bases from J, with 16 bases between. CDR3 size: 15 residues. The CDR3 spells CASGLAGSGFYEQYF. In DNA, the CDR3 is TGTGCTAGTGGTTTAGCCGGGAGTGGGTTTTACGAGCAGTACTTC.

This clone was found a few times. The rearrangement joins TRBV11-2 to TRBJ2-7; weak D call: TRBD1 (6 bases). The V end lost 0 bases, the J end lost 2 bases, and 11 bases lay between the germline ends. CDR3 size: 15 residues. Per germline, CDR1 SGHAT and CDR2 FQNNGV. DNA for the CDR3: TGTGCCAGCAGCTTAGAGAGGGGGATCGCCTACGAGCAGTACTTC. This translates into CASSLERGIAYEQYF.

The chain uses TRBV5-4 and TRBJ1-1; D uncertain. CDR1 SGHNT and CDR2 YYREEE come from the germline V gene (reference sequence). The V gene lost 0 bases and the J gene lost 1 base, with 10 bases spanning the gap. CDR3 size: 15 residues. The CDR3 spells CASSLVARRNTEAFF. The CDR3 DNA sequence: TGTGCCAGCAGCTTGGTCGCACGGAGGAACACTGAAGCTTTCTTT.

The chain carries TRBV7-9 and TRBJ2-1, with a weak D call TRBD2 (5 bases). Germline CDR1 SEHNR, CDR2 FQNEAQ (reference sequence). The V end lost 4 bases, the J end lost 10 bases, and 23 bases lay between the germline ends. The CDR3 covers 16 residues. CDR3: CASSSSPLGYKREQFF. The CDR3 nucleotides read TGTGCCAGCAGCTCCTCCCCCCTCGGGTACAAGCGGGAGCAGTTCTTC.

This rearrangement joins TRBV6-5 to TRBJ2-7; 10 nucleotides align to TRBD2. CDR1 MNHEY and CDR2 SVGAGI come from the germline V gene. The ends lost 8 bases at V and 3 bases at J; junction bases unmatched: 4. This CDR3 comprises 13 residues. CDR3 DNA sequence: TGTGCCAGCCGAGTAGCGGGAGGCTACGAGCAGTACTTC. Amino acids: CASRVAGGYEQYF.

This rearrangement joins TRBV4-2 to TRBJ1-1, with D perhaps TRBD1 (5 bases). The germline V gene encodes CDR1 LGHNA and CDR2 YNFKEQ. Trimming stripped 4 bases from V and 3 bases from J, with 12 bases between. This CDR3 is 14 amino acids long. CDR3 loop: CASSPMGLDTEAFF. Here the CDR3 DNA reads TGTGCCAGCAGCCCTATGGGGCTGGACACTGAAGCTTTCTTT.

The chain recombines TRBV15 with TRBJ2-2; weak D call: TRBD2 (6 bases). The CDR3 spans 14 residues. Germline V gives CDR1 LNHNV, CDR2 YYDKDF (reference sequence). V was pared by 0 bases and J by 7 bases, with 9 bases between. The CDR3 loop reads CATSRDREHGELFF. CDR3 DNA sequence: TGTGCCACCAGCAGAGATCGGGAGCACGGGGAGCTGTTTTTT.

This chain links TRBV29-1 with TRBJ2-7, with 9 bases identical to TRBD1. The CDR3 has 15 amino acids. Germline V CDR1 and CDR2: SQVTM, ANQGSEA. The V gene end was trimmed by 7 bases and the J gene end by 2 bases; junction bases not matched to a gene: 12. This chain's CDR3 is CSALKGTGIAYEQYF. DNA for the CDR3: TGCAGCGCCCTGAAGGGGACAGGGATTGCCTACGAGCAGTACTTC.

In its sample, this clone was seen a few times. The chain combines TRBV18 with TRBJ2-7; tentative D call: TRBD1 (6 bases). This CDR3 comprises 15 residues. Trimming took off 3 bases at V and 4 bases at J, with 16 bases between the two ends. The germline V gene encodes CDR1 KGHSH and CDR2 LQKENI. The CDR3 here is CASSPRGGVNYEQYF. The DNA for the CDR3 is TGTGCCAGCTCACCTAGAGGGGGTGTCAATTACGAGCAGTACTTC.

The table lists this clone with a few counts. The gene calls are TRBV7-6 and TRBJ1-5; 9 nucleotides line up with TRBD1. This CDR3 has 15 amino acids. The germline gives CDR1 SGHVS, CDR2 FNYEAQ. With V trimmed by 5 bases and J by 4 bases, 6 bases remained unmatched. For the CDR3, the DNA is TGTGCCAGCAGCACGGGACAGGGCTTAAATCAGCCCCAGCATTTT. Residues: CASSTGQGLNQPQHF.

This clone was observed once. The genes are TRBV4-1 and TRBJ1-5; no definite D call. Germline V CDR1 and CDR2: MGHRA, YSYEKL. Trimming left V 1 base short and J 3 bases short, with 7 bases between. This CDR3 comprises 14 residues. DNA for the CDR3: TGCGCCAGCAGCCAAGGAGCCTCCAATCAGCCCCAGCATTTT. Amino acid sequence: CASSQGASNQPQHF.

The V call is TRBV5-1, the J call TRBJ1-1; a weak D match, TRBD1 (5 bases). The CDR3 runs 16 residues. Trimming stripped 0 bases from V and 8 bases from J, with 20 bases between. From germline, CDR1 is SGHRS and CDR2 YFSETQ. CDR3 in DNA: TGCGCCAGCAGCTTGGCCCTCCGGACCTCGAAGGGGGAAGCTTTCTTT. This sequence encodes CASSLALRTSKGEAFF. The entire variable domain, with the rest obtained from reference TRBV5-1 and TRBJ1-1, is as follows: KAGVTQTPRYLIKTRGQQVTLSCSPISGHRSVSWYQQTPGQGLQFLFEYFSETQRNKGNFPGRFSGRQFSNSRSEMNVSTLELGDSALYLCASSLALRTSKGEAFFGQGTRLTVV.

This clone was counted only a few times. The J gene is TRBJ2-7, the V gene TRBV7-9; 7 bases line up with TRBD2. The V gene end was trimmed by 7 bases and the J gene end by 5 bases; junction bases not matched to a gene: 5. The CDR3 runs 12 residues. Germline CDR1 and CDR2: SEHNR and FQNEAQ (reference sequence). The CDR3 sequence is CASNLRGNEQYF. The CDR3 DNA is TGTGCCAGCAACCTGCGGGGGAACGAGCAGTACTTC.

The chain combines TRBV11-2 with TRBJ2-2; D remains ambiguous. Trimming left V 1 base short and J 0 bases short, with 15 bases between. Per the germline V gene, CDR1 is SGHAT and CDR2 is FQNNGV. The CDR3 totals 18 residues. The CDR3 here is CASSLVSGERPNTGELFF. The CDR3 nucleotides read TGTGCCAGCAGCTTAGTATCCGGAGAGCGACCGAACACCGGGGAGCTGTTTTTT.

The genes are TRBV4-1 and TRBJ1-1, with 9 nucleotides matching TRBD1. The CDR3 has 15 amino acids. Germline CDR1 MGHRA, CDR2 YSYEKL. The V gene end was trimmed by 3 bases and the J gene end by 4 bases; junction bases not matched to a gene: 6. The CDR3 reads CASSHYRGPGTEAFF. The DNA of the CDR3 is TGCGCCAGCAGCCATTACAGGGGGCCGGGCACTGAAGCTTTCTTT.

This chain connects TRBV10-1 to TRBJ1-5; 12 positions agree with TRBD1. V shed 6 bases and J 7 bases; nucleotides not matched to a gene: 7. CDR3 size: 15 residues. The V gene's germline CDR1 is WNHNN and CDR2 SYGVQD (reference sequence). The CDR3 bases are TGCGCCAGCAGAAGTGGGACAGGGGGCCAACAGCCCCAGCATTTT. Protein sequence: CASRSGTGGQQPQHF.

The V and J genes are TRBV11-3 and TRBJ2-1, with 11 bases matching TRBD1. Per the germline V gene, CDR1 is SGHNT and CDR2 is YENEEA. This CDR3 has 16 residues. With V trimmed by 1 base and J by 7 bases, 6 bases remained unmatched. CDR3 sequence: CASSLGFGQGANEQFF. For the CDR3, the DNA is TGTGCCAGCAGCTTAGGGTTCGGACAGGGGGCGAATGAGCAGTTCTTC.

This chain uses TRBV4-2 with TRBJ1-1, with 9 bases that match TRBD1. The CDR3 spans 15 residues. CDR1 is LGHNA, CDR2 YNFKEQ, per germline. The V and J ends lost 3 bases and 5 bases, in that order; junction bases with no gene match: 7. CDR3 nucleotides: TGTGCCAGCAGCCAGGCACAGGGGGCAGGGACTGAAGCTTTCTTT. The encoded protein is CASSQAQGAGTEAFF.

V is TRBV5-6 and J is TRBJ2-3; 8 nucleotides align to TRBD1. V was clipped by 0 bases and J by 2 bases; unmatched bases: 5. The V gene's germline CDR1 is SGHDT and CDR2 YYEEEE. This CDR3 region has 16 residues. This CDR3 is CASSLATGGFTDTQYF. CDR3 DNA: TGTGCCAGCAGCTTGGCAACAGGGGGGTTCACAGATACGCAGTATTTT.